The 18 T cell receptor beta chains reported below all come from one sample, sequenced in a study of cytomegalovirus exposure and HLA in healthy donors. The primer mix had 60 Vbeta and 13 Jbeta primers. Using immunoSEQ multiplex PCR, the repertoire was profiled, and TCRdb retains in-frame clones only, with some absent. In the table there are hundreds of thousands of clones, about 80% of which are singletons. The sequencing input was PBMCs. These TCRs come from a male donor in good health and CMV-seronegative.

V is TRBV7-9 and J is TRBJ1-5; 10 bases are a match to TRBD1. J was trimmed by 8 bases and V by 5 bases; bases with no gene match: 3. Germline CDR1 is SEHNR and CDR2 is FQNEAQ (reference sequence). The CDR3 totals 13 residues. The DNA of the CDR3 is TGTGCCAGCAGCACTGGGACAGGGGAGCCCCAGCATTTT. Translating it yields CASSTGTGEPQHF.

The rearrangement links TRBV6-5 to TRBJ1-2, with D perhaps matching TRBD1 (6 bases). The length of the CDR3 is 14 residues. V was clipped by 3 bases and J by 7 bases, with 15 bases between them. The germline CDR1 and CDR2 sequences are MNHEY and SVGAGI. CDR3 in DNA: TGTGCCAGCAGTTATTCTCCACAGGGCGGTGGCTACACCTTC. The encoded protein is CASSYSPQGGGYTF.

J is TRBJ2-7 and V is TRBV2; 8 positions agree with TRBD1. This CDR3 contains 13 residues. The germline V gene encodes CDR1 SNHLY and CDR2 FYNNEI. V dropped 6 bases and J dropped 3; count of bases not matched to a gene: 4. CDR3: CASRSTGGYEQYF. The DNA of the CDR3 is TGTGCCAGCAGGTCCACAGGGGGCTACGAGCAGTACTTC. Filled out from reference TRBV2 and TRBJ2-7, the complete variable domain reads EPEVTQTPSHQVTQMGQEVILRCVPISNHLYFYWYRQILGQKVEFLVSFYNNEISEKSEIFDDQFSVERPDGSNFTLKIRSTKLEDSAMYFCASRSTGGYEQYFGPGTRLTVT.

The chain couples TRBV9 to TRBJ1-1; the match to TRBD1 covers 8 bases. This CDR3 region has 15 residues. CDR1 is SGDLS, CDR2 YYNGEE, per germline. The junction had 8 bases not matched to a gene; V was cut back by 0 bases and J by 7 bases. The CDR3 DNA reads TGTGCCAGCAGCGTAGTAGTCAGGGGGCAATTTGAAGCTTTCTTT. Translating gives CASSVVVRGQFEAFF. The whole variable domain, remainder taken from reference TRBV9 and TRBJ1-1, is DSGVTQTPKHLITATGQRVTLRCSPRSGDLSVYWYQQSLDQGLQFLIQYYNGEERAKGNILERFSAQQFPDLHSELNLSSLELGDSALYFCASSVVVRGQFEAFFGQGTRLTVV.

The chain has TRBV7-2 and TRBJ2-7; 13 bases are shared with TRBD2. Germline V gene sequence: CDR1 SGHTA, CDR2 FQGNSA. The V segment lost 2 bases and the J segment 6 bases; nucleotides outside the gene matches: 4. The CDR3 runs to 15 residues. The chain's CDR3 is CASSLRLAGGIEQYF. The DNA of the CDR3 is TGTGCCAGCAGCTTAAGACTAGCGGGAGGAATCGAGCAGTACTTC.

This clone was counted once. This chain uses TRBV7-2 with TRBJ2-7; D is unresolved. Between the trimmed V and J ends, which lost 4 bases and 4 bases, there was a span of 17 bases. The CDR3 length is 15 residues. From germline, CDR1 is SGHTA and CDR2 FQGNSA. The CDR3 protein is CASSWSPTSTYEQYF. The CDR3 coding sequence is TGTGCCAGCAGCTGGTCCCCGACAAGTACTTACGAGCAGTACTTC. The variable domain in full, with the rest retrieved from reference TRBV7-2 and TRBJ2-7, is GAGVSQSPSNKVTEKGKDVELRCDPISGHTALYWYRQSLGQGLEFLIYFQGNSAPDKSGLPSDRFSAERTGGSVSTLTIQRTQQEDSAVYLCASSWSPTSTYEQYFGPGTRLTVT.

The rearrangement joins TRBV27 to TRBJ2-5; 7 bases map to TRBD1. The CDR3 totals 19 residues. Germline values: CDR1 MNHEY, CDR2 SMNVEV (reference sequence). The ends lost 3 bases at V and 2 bases at J; junction bases unmatched: 18. In DNA form, the CDR3 reads TGTGCCAGCAGTTTTATTCCCCCTCGACCGGGACAGAGACAAGAGACCCAGTACTTC. Translation: CASSFIPPRPGQRQETQYF.

The chain couples TRBV7-6 to TRBJ2-7, with D tentatively TRBD1 (5 bases). The CDR3 length is 14 residues. Germline values: CDR1 SGHVS, CDR2 FNYEAQ. V was shortened by 4 bases and J by 0 bases, with 10 bases between the two germline ends. Here the CDR3 reads CASSYKGNSYEQYF. Written as DNA, the CDR3 is TGTGCCAGCAGCTATAAGGGGAACTCCTACGAGCAGTACTTC.

This chain links TRBV4-1 with TRBJ2-7; tentative D call: TRBD1 (6 bases). Between the trimmed V and J ends, which lost 3 bases and 2 bases, there was a span of 23 bases. CDR3 length: 18 amino acids. CDR1 is MGHRA and CDR2 is YSYEKL in the germline V gene. The chain's CDR3 is CASSHGFRGGSSTYEQYF. The CDR3 coding sequence is TGCGCCAGCAGCCATGGCTTCCGTGGGGGCAGTTCAACCTACGAGCAGTACTTC.

The rearrangement joins TRBV9 to TRBJ1-1; D gene unclear. Germline assignment: CDR1 SGDLS and CDR2 YYNGEE. The CDR3 totals 13 residues. The germline V and J ends were trimmed by 2 bases and 1 base, with 6 bases remaining between them. CDR3: CASSVRGNTEAFF. DNA of the CDR3: TGTGCCAGCAGCGTGCGAGGGAACACTGAAGCTTTCTTT.

The rearrangement uses TRBV15 and TRBJ2-7, with 8 bases fitting TRBD2. The CDR3 is 15 amino acids. V was clipped by 1 base and J by 7 bases; unmatched bases: 9. From germline, CDR1 is LNHNV and CDR2 YYDKDF (reference sequence). The CDR3 coding sequence is TGTGCCACCAGCAGAGGGGGACTAGGGGCGGAAGAGCAGTACTTC. Amino acids: CATSRGGLGAEEQYF.

A few counts support this clone. V gene TRBV4-2 combines with J gene TRBJ2-7; possibly TRBD1 for D (5 bases). V shed 1 base and J shed 2 bases, with 9 bases lying between them. The CDR3 consists of 14 residues. Germline V gene lookup returns CDR1 LGHNA and CDR2 YNFKEQ. The CDR3 DNA is TGTGCCAGCAGCCAAGGGGCAGGGCCCTACGAGCAGTACTTC. Its protein is CASSQGAGPYEQYF.

This chain links TRBV2 with TRBJ2-2; TRBD2 matches 13 bases. Germline-derived CDR1 and CDR2 are SNHLY and FYNNEI. V was pared by 5 bases and J by 2 bases, with 2 bases of the junction left unmatched. This CDR3 region has 16 residues. CDR3 loop: CASSRLAGGNTGELFF. The DNA of the CDR3 is TGTGCCAGCAGTCGACTAGCGGGAGGTAACACCGGGGAGCTGTTTTTT.

This clone appeared a single time. The chain joins TRBV7-2 to TRBJ1-1; D is unresolved. The length of the CDR3 is 13 residues. Trimming shortened V by 7 bases and J by 0 bases, and 9 bases separated the two germline ends. Germline loops: CDR1 SGHTA, CDR2 FQGNSA. CDR3 coding DNA: TGTGCCAGCACCAAAACGGTGAACACTGAAGCTTTCTTT. This translates into CASTKTVNTEAFF.

This chain joins TRBV7-9 and TRBJ1-1; the match to TRBD1 covers 8 bases. The CDR3 loop spans 13 amino acids. The V gene end was trimmed by 1 base and the J gene end by 11 bases; junction bases not matched to a gene: 6. Per the germline V gene, CDR1 is SEHNR and CDR2 is FQNEAQ (reference sequence). CDR3: CASSLVQGAVAFF. CDR3 sequence (DNA): TGTGCCAGCAGCTTAGTTCAGGGGGCGGTTGCTTTCTTT.

CDR3 amino acids: CASSQEGGGYQDTQYF. The CDR3 coding sequence is TGCGCCAGCAGCCAAGAAGGCGGAGGGTATCAAGATACGCAGTATTTT. J is TRBJ2-3 and V is TRBV4-3; D may be TRBD2 (6 bases). Germline V gives CDR1 LGHNA, CDR2 YSLEER. V lost 0 bases and J 5 bases, leaving 15 bases between the germline ends. CDR3 length: 16 residues.

J is TRBJ1-3 and V is TRBV5-1; D remains unclear. CDR1 SGHRS and CDR2 YFSETQ come from the germline V gene. V lost 5 bases to trimming and J lost 1 base, with 13 bases between them. The CDR3 covers 15 residues. The CDR3 here is CASSSNISSGNTIYF. In nucleotides, the CDR3 is TGCGCCAGCAGTTCAAACATCTCTTCTGGAAACACCATATATTTT.

The chain carries TRBV7-2 and TRBJ2-1; 10 bases line up with TRBD1. V was clipped by 5 bases and J by 5 bases; unmatched bases: 3. The V gene's germline CDR1 is SGHTA and CDR2 FQGNSA. This CDR3 region has 14 residues. The CDR3 loop is CASSLDRGHNEQFF. The CDR3 bases are TGTGCCAGCAGCCTCGACAGGGGGCACAATGAGCAGTTCTTC.